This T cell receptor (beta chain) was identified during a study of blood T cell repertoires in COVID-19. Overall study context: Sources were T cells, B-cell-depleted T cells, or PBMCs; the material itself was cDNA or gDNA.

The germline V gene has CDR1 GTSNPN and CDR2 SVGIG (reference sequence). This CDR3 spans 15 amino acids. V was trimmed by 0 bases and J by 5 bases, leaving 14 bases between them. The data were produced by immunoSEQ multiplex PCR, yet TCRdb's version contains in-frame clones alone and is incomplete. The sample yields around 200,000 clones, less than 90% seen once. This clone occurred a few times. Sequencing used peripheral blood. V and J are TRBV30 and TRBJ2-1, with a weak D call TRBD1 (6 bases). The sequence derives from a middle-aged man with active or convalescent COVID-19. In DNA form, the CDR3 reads TGTGCCTGGAGTGTACTTTCGGGACATAACAATGAGCAGTTCTTC. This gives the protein CAWSVLSGHNNEQFF.